This paragraph covers one T cell receptor (beta chain) sequence. What it recognizes is unknown. The study ran its PCR with 60 Vbeta and 13 Jbeta primers. This table comes from immunoSEQ multiplex PCR, and its TCRdb copy is limited to in-frame clones, with some not included. The sample lists over 150,000 clones; around four fifths were seen once. This specimen comes from a study of cytomegalovirus exposure and HLA in healthy donors. Study in general: About 82 million unique TCRs from HLA-typed donors were held in an early release of data.

Notes on the study in general: According to a later analysis, most TCR beta chains associated with CMV appeared HLA-restricted.

Germline CDR1 is MNHEY and CDR2 is SVGAGI. The germline V and J ends were trimmed by 7 bases and 0 bases, with 9 bases remaining between them. The length of the CDR3 is 13 residues. The rearrangement uses TRBV6-5 and TRBJ1-1; D gene ambiguous. The sample taken for sequencing was PBMCs. The clonotype comes from a woman aged 55 to 70 in good health and CMV-seropositive. CDR3 in amino acids: CASMQGVNTEAFF. CDR3 sequence (DNA): TGTGCCAGCATGCAAGGAGTGAACACTGAAGCTTTCTTT.